This is a list of T cell receptor beta chains from one sample in a study of cytomegalovirus exposure and HLA in healthy donors. Produced via immunoSEQ multiplex PCR; TCRdb's table is partial and in-frame only. The data contain tens of thousands of clones, over 70% of them seen just once; the ten biggest clones take up approximately 3%. Sequenced material: PBMCs. All receptors come from a man aged 50 to 60 in good health and CMV-seronegative. Each CDR3 is given with its conserved first and last residue. The D gene is left open where the match is weak. Clone size is not always given. Where it is, it says once, few, many or a class for expanded clones.

>.|TRBJ1-6|TRBV2|.
CASGENTGPSYNSPLHF
TGTGCCAGCGGGGAGAACACAGGGCCCTCCTATAATTCCCCCCTCCACTTT
>.|TRBJ2-3|TRBV21-1|.
CASSGRIAGNTDTQYF
TGTGCCAGCAGCGGACGGATAGCGGGAAACACAGATACGCAGTATTTT
>.|TRBJ2-7|TRBV19|.
CASSRDRSYEQYF
TGTGCCAGTAGCCGAGACAGAAGCTACGAGCAGTACTTC
>TRBD2|TRBJ2-7|TRBV7-2|.
CASSPPRTSGRVDEQYF
TGTGCCAGCAGCCCACCCCGGACTAGCGGGAGAGTGGACGAGCAGTACTTC
>TRBD1|TRBJ1-2|TRBV10-3|few
CAISLDRGSYGYTF
TGTGCCATCAGCCTTGACAGGGGGAGCTATGGCTACACCTTC
>TRBD1|TRBJ2-5|TRBV7-2|.
CASSSGDREWETQYF
TGTGCCAGCAGCTCCGGGGACAGGGAATGGGAGACCCAGTACTTC
>TRBD2|TRBJ2-7|TRBV4-1|.
CASSQEGAGVSEQYF
TGCGCCAGCAGCCAAGAAGGAGCGGGAGTCTCCGAGCAGTACTTC
>.|TRBJ2-3|TRBV12-1|.
CASSTWTGRTDTQYF
TGTGCCAGCAGCACATGGACAGGGCGCACAGATACGCAGTATTTT
>TRBD1|TRBJ1-1|TRBV15|.
CATSRDRGYGNTEAFF
TGTGCCACCAGCAGAGACAGGGGGTATGGGAACACTGAAGCTTTCTTT
>TRBD2|TRBJ2-3|TRBV6-6|.
CASSPGGEDTQYF
TGTGCCAGCAGTCCCGGGGGGGAAGATACGCAGTATTTT
>TRBD1|TRBJ1-4|TRBV30|.
CAGDRYNEKLFF
TGTGCCGGGGACAGGTATAATGAAAAACTGTTTTTT
>.|TRBJ1-1|TRBV7-9|.
CASSSQAWDTEAFF
TGTGCCAGCAGCTCTCAAGCGTGGGACACTGAAGCTTTCTTT
>.|TRBJ2-1|TRBV27|.
CASSSPRTGYNEQFF
TGTGCCAGCAGTTCCCCGCGGACTGGCTACAATGAGCAGTTCTTC
>TRBD1|TRBJ1-6|TRBV5-1|.
CASSSGQTRNSYNSPLHF
TGCGCCAGCAGCTCGGGACAGACTAGAAACTCCTATAATTCACCCCTCCACTTT
>TRBD2|TRBJ2-3|TRBV2|.
CATTKRDRSTDTQYF
TGTGCCACGACAAAGCGGGACCGAAGCACAGATACGCAGTATTTT
>.|TRBJ2-7|TRBV7-2|.
CASSLVGSGDSSYEQYF
TGTGCCAGCAGCTTAGTGGGGTCGGGGGACAGCTCCTACGAGCAGTACTTC
>TRBD2|TRBJ2-2|TRBV7-9|once
CSSSPGGASGRSTGELFF
TGTTCCAGCAGCCCCGGGGGGGCTAGCGGGAGATCCACCGGGGAGCTGTTTTTT
>TRBD1|TRBJ1-5|TRBV19|.
CASSIGTGGNQPQHF
TGTGCCAGTAGTATCGGGACAGGGGGCAATCAGCCCCAGCATTTT
>.|TRBJ1-6|TRBV5-6|.
CASSRGGADYNSPLHF
TGTGCCAGCAGCCGGGGGGGGGCGGACTATAATTCACCCCTCCACTTT
>TRBD1|TRBJ2-3|TRBV11-2|.
CASSRDRGSDTQYF
TGTGCCAGCAGCCGGGACAGGGGGTCAGATACGCAGTATTTT
>.|TRBJ2-2|TRBV7-9|.
CASGPGELFF
TGTGCCAGCGGGCCCGGGGAGCTGTTTTTT
>.|TRBJ1-5|TRBV19|.
CASSIGGGVRQPQHF
TGTGCCAGTAGTATCGGGGGGGGTGTGCGTCAGCCCCAGCATTTT
>.|TRBJ2-5|TRBV29-1|.
CSVDRGGRETQYF
TGCAGCGTCGACAGGGGAGGGAGAGAGACCCAGTACTTC
>.|TRBJ1-1|TRBV4-1|.
CASSFQNTEAFF
TGCGCCAGCAGCTTCCAGAACACTGAAGCTTTCTTT
>TRBD1|TRBJ2-7|TRBV4-1|.
CASSRGGEPTYEQYF
TGCGCCAGCAGCCGAGGGGGCGAACCAACCTACGAGCAGTACTTC
>TRBD1|TRBJ2-3|TRBV5-5|few
CASSWGQGGADTQYF
TGTGCCAGCAGCTGGGGACAGGGGGGCGCAGATACGCAGTATTTT
>.|TRBJ1-1|TRBV2|once
CASSDDMNTEAFF
TGTGCCAGCAGTGACGACATGAACACTGAAGCTTTCTTT
>.|TRBJ2-7|TRBV18|.
CASSPQDIYEQYF
TGTGCCAGCTCACCTCAGGACATTTACGAGCAGTACTTC
>.|TRBJ2-1|TRBV12-5|.
CASGPPLQGVGEQFF
TGTGCTAGTGGTCCCCCCCTACAGGGTGTCGGTGAGCAGTTCTTC
>TRBD1|TRBJ1-1|TRBV6-1|.
CASSLRDSQNTEAFF
TGTGCCAGCAGTCTCCGGGACAGCCAGAACACTGAAGCTTTCTTT
>.|TRBJ2-2|TRBV4-3|.
CASSQGHSNTGELFF
TGCGCCAGCAGCCAGGGACACTCGAACACCGGGGAGCTGTTTTTT
>.|TRBJ1-2|TRBV5-1|.
CASSLGPREGYTF
TGCGCCAGCAGCTTGGGCCCAAGGGAGGGCTACACCTTC
>.|TRBJ1-6|TRBV13|.
CASSLLNSPLHF
TGTGCCAGCAGCTTATTAAATTCACCCCTCCACTTT
>.|TRBJ1-2|TRBV5-1|.
CASSLNRDTQKEF
TGCGCCAGCAGCTTAAACCGGGACACCCAAAAGGAGTTC
>.|TRBJ2-5|TRBV7-9|.
CSSSPGTAGETQYF
TGTTCCAGCAGCCCCGGGACCGCGGGGGAGACCCAGTACTTC
>.|TRBJ1-2|TRBV4-3|.
CASSPGTPGGYGYTF
TGCGCCAGCAGCCCAGGGACTCCCGGTGGCTACGGCTACACCTTC
>TRBD2|TRBJ2-7|TRBV15|.
CATSRTSGTYEQYF
TGTGCCACCAGTAGGACTAGCGGTACCTACGAGCAGTACTTC
>TRBD1|TRBJ2-7|TRBV11-3|once
CASSAAGGISEQYF
TGTGCCAGCAGCGCGGCAGGGGGTATTAGCGAGCAGTACTTC
>.|TRBJ1-5|TRBV28|.
CASSFPGLGPQHF
TGTGCCAGCAGTTTCCCAGGGCTGGGGCCCCAGCATTTT
>.|TRBJ1-4|TRBV4-3|.
CASSQGGRGRNEKLFF
TGCGCCAGCAGCCAAGGGGGGCGAGGACGGAATGAAAAACTGTTTTTT
>.|TRBJ1-4|TRBV4-3|.
CASSQDTRGGRTNEKLFF
TGCGCCAGCAGCCAAGATACGCGGGGGGGGAGGACTAATGAAAAACTGTTTTTT
>TRBD2|TRBJ2-3|TRBV7-9|.
CASSSKTQRGAYADTQYF
TGTGCCAGCAGCTCCAAAACCCAGCGGGGGGCCTATGCAGATACGCAGTATTTT
>TRBD2|TRBJ2-1|TRBV6-1|.
CASSESTPSGSNEQFF
TGTGCCAGCAGTGAATCCACCCCTAGCGGGAGTAATGAGCAGTTCTTC
>TRBD2|TRBJ2-1|TRBV5-1|.
CASSRRTSGSGEQFF
TGCGCCAGCAGCCGTCGGACTAGCGGGAGCGGTGAGCAGTTCTTC
>.|TRBJ2-5|TRBV19|.
CASSISRGAETQYF
TGTGCCAGTAGTATCAGCAGGGGCGCAGAGACCCAGTACTTC
>TRBD1|TRBJ2-2|TRBV30|.
CAWSVPGQGDLFF
TGTGCCTGGAGTGTACCGGGACAGGGAGATCTGTTTTTT
>TRBD1|TRBJ1-5|TRBV27|.
CASSLRGTGHSAPSQPQHF
TGTGCCAGCAGTTTACGGGGGACAGGGCATTCCGCCCCCAGTCAGCCCCAGCATTTT
>TRBD2|TRBJ2-2|TRBV7-3|.
CASSPSPTSPANTGELFF
TGTGCCAGCAGCCCTTCCCCGACTAGCCCGGCGAACACCGGGGAGCTGTTTTTT
>.|TRBJ1-3|TRBV7-2|.
CASSLVSGRGNTIYF
TGTGCCAGCAGCTTAGTCTCTGGGAGGGGAAACACCATATATTTT
>TRBD1|TRBJ2-5|TRBV19|.
CASSPQGGQGRKETQYF
TGTGCCAGTAGTCCCCAAGGGGGACAGGGGAGAAAAGAGACCCAGTACTTC
>TRBD2|TRBJ2-1|TRBV7-3|.
CASSLTPAGLAEYNEQFF
TGTGCCAGCAGCTTAACGCCCGCGGGACTAGCGGAATACAATGAGCAGTTCTTC
>.|TRBJ2-1|TRBV6-6|.
CASSYVQGNYNEQFF
TGTGCCAGCAGTTACGTCCAGGGTAACTACAATGAGCAGTTCTTC
>.|TRBJ2-7|TRBV7-8|.
CASSSRGREQYF
TGTGCCAGCAGCAGCCGGGGGAGGGAGCAGTACTTC
>.|TRBJ1-6|TRBV7-9|.
CASSLLERNSPLHF
TGTGCCAGCAGCTTATTGGAGAGAAATTCACCCCTCCACTTT